This TCR beta chain originates from a study of cytomegalovirus exposure and HLA in healthy donors. General study results and limits: Most TCRs appeared rarely, but some public TCRs recurred in many donors. The study dropped some indistinguishable V segments, TRBV6-2 and TRBV6-3 among them. Most CMV-associated TCR beta chains appeared HLA-restricted in a later analysis.

The length of the CDR3 is 14 residues. The V gene end was trimmed by 7 bases and the J gene end by 6 bases; junction bases not matched to a gene: 8. Germline CDR1 is MNHEY and CDR2 is SVGAGI. On this clone: The antigen is unknown.

Use of 60 Vbeta and 13 Jbeta primers characterized the PCR. TCRdb's table, derived via immunoSEQ multiplex PCR, lists solely in-frame clones and lacks some. The profile shows roughly 80,000 clones, around 81% of them singletons. The sequence was obtained from a woman aged 25 to 45 in good health and CMV-seronegative. The chain is built from TRBV6-5 and TRBJ2-7, with TRBD2 matching over 11 bases. What was sequenced was PBMCs. The CDR3, as DNA: TGTGCCAGCACCCCACTAGCGGGAGTCTCCGAGCAGTACTTC. It codes for CASTPLAGVSEQYF.